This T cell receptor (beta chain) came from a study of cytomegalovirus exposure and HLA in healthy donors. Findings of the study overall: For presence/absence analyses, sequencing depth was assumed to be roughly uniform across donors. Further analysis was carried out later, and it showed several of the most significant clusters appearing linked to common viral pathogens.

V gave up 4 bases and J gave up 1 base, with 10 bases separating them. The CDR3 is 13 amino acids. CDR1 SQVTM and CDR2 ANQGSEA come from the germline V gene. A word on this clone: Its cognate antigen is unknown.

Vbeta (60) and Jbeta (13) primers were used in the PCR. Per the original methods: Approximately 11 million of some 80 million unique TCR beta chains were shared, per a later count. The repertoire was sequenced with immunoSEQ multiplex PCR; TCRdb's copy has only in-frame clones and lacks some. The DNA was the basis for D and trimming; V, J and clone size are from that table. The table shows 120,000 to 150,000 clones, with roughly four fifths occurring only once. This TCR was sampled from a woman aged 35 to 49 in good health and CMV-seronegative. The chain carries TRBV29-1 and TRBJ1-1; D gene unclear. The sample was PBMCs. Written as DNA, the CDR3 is TGCAGCGTTGCCCCACTCACGAACACTGAAGCTTTCTTT. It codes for CSVAPLTNTEAFF.